The next 2 T cell receptor beta chains were all read from a single sample in a study of vaccination and CD4 T cells after COVID-19. Stated treatment: roughly ten-day PBMC culture with coronavirus spike peptide pools or control peptides (ViraFEST assay). Which antigens these TCRs recognize remains unknown. With the Oncomine TCR Beta short-read assay, DNA from cultured CD4+ T cells was sequenced. TCRdb passed the PCR reads through MiXCR, listing each CDR3 protein once. The table has 10,000 or so distinct CDR3 sequences, 53% seen once; the top ten hold under 40%. The sequencing input was CD4+ T cells from blood, cultured in vitro. These receptors all come from a human donor who had recovered from COVID-19.

The V and J genes are TRBV14 and TRBJ1-2; TRBD1 agrees at 11 bases. This CDR3 spans 17 amino acids. V lost 1 base, J lost 6 bases, and 10 bases stayed unmatched. Germline V gene data show CDR1 as SGHDN and CDR2 as FVKESK. CDR3 amino acids: CASSQVRRTGGRDGYTF. As DNA, the CDR3 is TGTGCCAGCAGCCAAGTCCGTCGGACAGGGGGCAGAGATGGCTACACCTTC.

This sequence joins TRBV11-3 and TRBJ1-1, with 11 bases lining up with TRBD1. There are 12 residues in the CDR3. J gave up 12 bases and V 3 bases, and 3 bases lay outside the gene matches. Germline lookup yields CDR1 SGHNT and CDR2 YENEEA. For the CDR3, the DNA is TGTGCCAGCAGCTTCGGGACAGGGGGTCCTTTCTTT. Protein sequence: CASSFGTGGPFF.